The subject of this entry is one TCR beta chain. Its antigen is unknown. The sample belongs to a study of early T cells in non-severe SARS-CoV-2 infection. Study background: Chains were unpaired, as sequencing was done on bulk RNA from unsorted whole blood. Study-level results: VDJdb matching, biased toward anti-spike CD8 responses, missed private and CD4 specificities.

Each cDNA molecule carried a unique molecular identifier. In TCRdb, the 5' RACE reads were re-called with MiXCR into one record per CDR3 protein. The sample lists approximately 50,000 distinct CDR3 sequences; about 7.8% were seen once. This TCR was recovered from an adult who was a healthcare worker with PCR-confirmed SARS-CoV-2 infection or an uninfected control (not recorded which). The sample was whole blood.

DNA for the CDR3: TGCAGTGCTAGAGGGGGAGAAGCTTTCTTT. Translation gives CSARGGEAFF. The rearrangement uses TRBV20-1 and TRBJ1-1; no clear D. Per the germline V gene, CDR1 is DFQATT and CDR2 is SNEGSKA (reference sequence). V was trimmed by 1 base and J by 8 bases, leaving 5 bases between them. CDR3 size: 10 residues.